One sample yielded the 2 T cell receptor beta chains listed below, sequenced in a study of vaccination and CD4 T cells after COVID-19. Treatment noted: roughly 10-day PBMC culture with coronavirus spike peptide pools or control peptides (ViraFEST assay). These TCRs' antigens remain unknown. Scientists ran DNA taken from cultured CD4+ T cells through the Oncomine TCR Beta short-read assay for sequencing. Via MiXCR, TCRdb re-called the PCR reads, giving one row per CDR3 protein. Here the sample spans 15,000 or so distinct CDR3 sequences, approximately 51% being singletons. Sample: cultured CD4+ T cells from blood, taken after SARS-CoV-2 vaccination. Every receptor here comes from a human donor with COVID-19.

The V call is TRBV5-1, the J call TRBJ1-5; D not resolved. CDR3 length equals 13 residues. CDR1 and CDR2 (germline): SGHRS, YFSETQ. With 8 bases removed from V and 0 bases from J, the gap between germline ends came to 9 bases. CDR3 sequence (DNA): TGCGCCAGTAGTGACGGTAGCAATCAGCCCCAGCATTTT. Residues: CASSDGSNQPQHF.

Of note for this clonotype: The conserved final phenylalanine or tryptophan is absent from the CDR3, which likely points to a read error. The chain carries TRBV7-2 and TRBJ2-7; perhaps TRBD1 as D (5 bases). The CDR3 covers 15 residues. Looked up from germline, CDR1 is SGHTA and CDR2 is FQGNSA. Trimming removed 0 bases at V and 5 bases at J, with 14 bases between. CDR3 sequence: CASSLAGRQIHEQYS. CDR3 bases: TGTGCCAGCAGCTTAGCGGGCCGACAGATACACGAGCAGTACTCC.